The 2 T cell receptor beta chains below were found in one sample sequenced in a study of blood T cell repertoires in COVID-19. Here immunoSEQ multiplex PCR was the method, and the copy in TCRdb shows in-frame clones only, minus some. The sample has more than 140,000 clones; approximately 82% are singletons. Sequenced: peripheral blood. Receptor source: a woman in her forties or fifties in a cohort sampled during active or convalescent COVID-19.

This clone is a singleton in its sample. V usage is TRBV7-2 and J usage is TRBJ2-3; TRBD2 matches at 13 bases. The CDR3 totals 15 residues. V trimming: 7 bases; J trimming: 4 bases; junction bases outside the gene matches: 5. Per germline, CDR1 SGHTA and CDR2 FQGNSA. In DNA, the CDR3 is TGTGCCAGCACCCTACTAGCGGGGGGGGCAGATACGCAGTATTTT. Encoded protein: CASTLLAGGADTQYF.

This chain links TRBV2 with TRBJ1-1; TRBD1 matches 8 bases. The CDR3 covers 15 residues. Germline V CDR1 and CDR2: SNHLY, FYNNEI. V lost 6 bases, J lost 6 bases, and 12 bases stayed unmatched. The CDR3 loop reads CASRDGTGRTSEAFF. The CDR3 region has the DNA TGTGCCAGCAGGGATGGGACAGGCAGGACTTCTGAAGCTTTCTTT. The full variable domain, in which reference TRBV2 and TRBJ1-1 provide the parts outside the CDR3, is EPEVTQTPSHQVTQMGQEVILRCVPISNHLYFYWYRQILGQKVEFLVSFYNNEISEKSEIFDDQFSVERPDGSNFTLKIRSTKLEDSAMYFCASRDGTGRTSEAFFGQGTRLTVV.